A selection of T cell receptor beta chains follows, all from one sample in a study of blood T cells in healthy people across ages. TCRdb reanalysed the 5' RACE reads using MiXCR and keeps one entry per CDR3 protein. Of 700,000 or so distinct CDR3 sequences listed, roughly 43% are singletons. Sequenced input: blood. Receptor source: a man older than 75 in good health. CDR3s include the opening cysteine and the closing phenylalanine or tryptophan. D genes are given only for firm matches. Where a row states a size, it is once, few, many or the class of an expanded clone; other rows omit it.

J | V | D | size | CDR3 | DNA
TRBJ2-3 | TRBV4-3 | - | - | CASSQVIVGDSMTDTQYF | TGCGCCAGCAGCCAAGTTATCGTAGGGGACTCGATGACAGATACGCAGTATTTT
TRBJ2-1 | TRBV21-1 | - | - | CASTKNPRPGAGYNEQFF | TGTGCCAGCACCAAAAATCCCCGACCGGGGGCCGGGTACAATGAGCAGTTCTTC
TRBJ2-1 | TRBV7-3 | TRBD1 | - | CASSLTGGTGLSYNEQFF | TGTGCCAGCAGCTTAACGGGCGGGACAGGTCTATCCTACAATGAGCAGTTCTTC
TRBJ2-7 | TRBV6-2/TRBV6-3 | - | - | CASSDGTSLFEQYF | TGTGCCAGCAGTGACGGTACTAGCCTCTTCGAGCAGTACTTC
TRBJ2-3 | TRBV21-1 | - | once | CASSSSTSGVPADTQYF | TGTGCCAGCAGCTCATCGACTAGCGGGGTCCCCGCAGATACGCAGTATTTT
TRBJ2-4 | TRBV20-1 | TRBD1 | - | CSATGASGKNIQYF | TGCAGCGCTACAGGGGCTAGTGGGAAAAACATTCAGTACTTC
TRBJ1-5 | TRBV29-1 | TRBD1 | few | CSVHTGTGGLQPQHF | TGCAGCGTCCATACCGGGACAGGGGGCCTTCAGCCCCAGCATTTT
TRBJ1-2 | TRBV20-1 | TRBD1 | once | CSARWTGTNYGYTF | TGCAGTGCTAGGTGGACAGGGACCAACTATGGCTACACCTTC
TRBJ1-1 | TRBV6-1 | TRBD1 | - | CASSPLRPGQGNTEAFF | TGTGCCAGCAGCCCACTCAGACCGGGACAGGGGAACACTGAAGCTTTCTTT
TRBJ2-7 | TRBV10-1 | - | - | CASSLRDRRSEQYF | TGCGCCAGCAGCCTCAGGGACCGACGGAGCGAGCAGTACTTC
TRBJ1-1 | TRBV20-1 | - | - | CSAKNQANTEAFF | TGCAGTGCTAAGAACCAGGCGAACACTGAAGCTTTCTTT
TRBJ1-4 | TRBV4-3 | - | few | CASSPSQEGRTNEKLFF | TGCGCCAGCAGCCCCTCGCAGGAGGGTAGAACTAATGAAAAACTGTTTTTT
TRBJ2-3 | TRBV10-1 | TRBD2 | few | CASSELTSGGGRSTDTQYF | TGCGCCAGCAGTGAGCTGACTAGCGGGGGAGGTAGAAGCACAGATACGCAGTATTTT
TRBJ2-7 | TRBV20-1 | TRBD2 | - | CSAGRGHGPGTRQAYEQYF | TGCAGTGCGGGCAGGGGTCATGGCCCCGGGACTAGACAAGCCTACGAGCAGTACTTC
TRBJ2-3 | TRBV20-1 | - | - | CSAVSAAERTDTQYF | TGCAGTGCTGTTAGCGCCGCGGAGAGGACAGATACGCAGTATTTT
TRBJ1-2 | TRBV3-1 | - | - | CASSQEAVRYGYTF | TGTGCCAGCAGCCAAGAGGCGGTGCGCTATGGCTACACCTTC
TRBJ2-6 | TRBV6-1 | - | - | CASSEAGVSGANVLTF | TGTGCCAGCAGTGAAGCTGGTGTCTCTGGGGCCAACGTCCTGACTTTC
TRBJ1-6 | TRBV7-6 | - | - | CASSPRGGWNSPLHF | TGTGCCAGCAGCCCCCGGGGGGGTTGGAATTCACCCCTCCACTTT
TRBJ2-7 | TRBV7-2 | - | few | CASSQQGGLGEQYF | TGTGCCAGCAGCCAACAAGGGGGGCTTGGCGAGCAGTACTTC
TRBJ2-7 | TRBV4-3 | - | - | CASSQELGGPSSREQYF | TGCGCCAGCAGCCAAGAGTTAGGGGGGCCCTCGAGTAGGGAGCAGTACTTC
TRBJ1-6 | TRBV11-2 | TRBD1 | - | CASSNNRGDNSPLHF | TGTGCCAGCAGCAACAACAGGGGAGATAATTCACCCCTCCACTTT
TRBJ2-1 | TRBV7-3 | - | few | CASSLTTGQGGNEQFF | TGTGCCAGCAGCTTGACCACCGGGCAGGGGGGGAATGAGCAGTTCTTC
TRBJ2-5 | TRBV28 | - | - | CASSGRTQYF | TGTGCCAGCAGCGGGAGGACCCAGTACTTC
TRBJ1-1 | TRBV20-1 | TRBD1 | - | CSADRVRTTEAFF | TGCAGTGCTGACAGGGTCCGGACCACTGAAGCTTTCTTT
TRBJ2-5 | TRBV9 | - | - | CASSVVERTGTQYF | TGTGCCAGCAGCGTAGTGGAGCGGACGGGGACCCAGTACTTC
TRBJ2-7 | TRBV6-1 | - | - | CASSQGPPPYEQYF | TGTGCCAGCAGTCAAGGACCTCCTCCTTACGAGCAGTACTTC
TRBJ2-7 | TRBV28 | TRBD1 | - | CASTPGDRLTYEQYF | TGTGCCAGCACCCCCGGGGACAGACTTACCTACGAGCAGTACTTC
TRBJ2-3 | TRBV7-2 | - | - | CASRDSGIPSDTQYF | TGTGCCAGCAGGGACTCAGGGATACCCTCAGATACGCAGTATTTT